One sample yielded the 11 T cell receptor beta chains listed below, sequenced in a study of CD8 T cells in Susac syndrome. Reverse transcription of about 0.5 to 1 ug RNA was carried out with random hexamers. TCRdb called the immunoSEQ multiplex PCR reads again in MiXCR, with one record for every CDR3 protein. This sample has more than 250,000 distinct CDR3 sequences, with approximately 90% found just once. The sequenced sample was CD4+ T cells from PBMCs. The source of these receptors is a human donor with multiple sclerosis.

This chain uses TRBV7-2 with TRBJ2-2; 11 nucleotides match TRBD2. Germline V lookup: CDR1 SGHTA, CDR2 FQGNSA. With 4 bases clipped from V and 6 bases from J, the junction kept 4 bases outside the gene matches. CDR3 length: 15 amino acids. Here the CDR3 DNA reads TGTGCCAGCAGCTCCTTACTAGCGGGAGCCGGGGAGCTGTTTTTT. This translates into CASSSLLAGAGELFF.

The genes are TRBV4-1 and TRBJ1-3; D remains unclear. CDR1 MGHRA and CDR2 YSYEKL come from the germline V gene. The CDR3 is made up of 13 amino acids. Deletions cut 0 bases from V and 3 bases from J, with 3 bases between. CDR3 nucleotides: TGCGCCAGCAGCCAAGACAGTGGAAACACCATATATTTT. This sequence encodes CASSQDSGNTIYF.

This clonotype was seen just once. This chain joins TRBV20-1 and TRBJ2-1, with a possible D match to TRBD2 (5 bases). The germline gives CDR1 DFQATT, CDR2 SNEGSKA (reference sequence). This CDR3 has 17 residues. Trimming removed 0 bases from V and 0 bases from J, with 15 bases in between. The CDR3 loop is CSARDWLARSSYNEQFF. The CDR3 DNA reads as TGCAGTGCTAGAGATTGGCTAGCCAGGAGCTCCTACAATGAGCAGTTCTTC.

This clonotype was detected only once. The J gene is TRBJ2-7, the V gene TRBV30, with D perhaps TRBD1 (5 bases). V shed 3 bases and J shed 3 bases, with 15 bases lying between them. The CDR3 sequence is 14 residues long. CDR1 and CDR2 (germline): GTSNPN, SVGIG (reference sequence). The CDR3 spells CAWRGPVGRYEQYF. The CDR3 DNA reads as TGTGCCTGGAGGGGGCCCGTCGGCCGCTACGAGCAGTACTTC.

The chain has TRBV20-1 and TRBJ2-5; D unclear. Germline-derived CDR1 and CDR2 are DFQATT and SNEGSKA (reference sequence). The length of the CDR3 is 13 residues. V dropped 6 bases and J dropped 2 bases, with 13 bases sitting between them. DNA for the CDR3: TGCAGTGCAACCCGACTGATACAAGAGACCCAGTACTTC. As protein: CSATRLIQETQYF.

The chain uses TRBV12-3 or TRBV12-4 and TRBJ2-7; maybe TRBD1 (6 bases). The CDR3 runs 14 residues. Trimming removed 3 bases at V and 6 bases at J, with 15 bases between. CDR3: CASSFQGTAGEQYF. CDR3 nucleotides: TGTGCCAGCAGTTTTCAGGGGACGGCTGGCGAGCAGTACTTC.

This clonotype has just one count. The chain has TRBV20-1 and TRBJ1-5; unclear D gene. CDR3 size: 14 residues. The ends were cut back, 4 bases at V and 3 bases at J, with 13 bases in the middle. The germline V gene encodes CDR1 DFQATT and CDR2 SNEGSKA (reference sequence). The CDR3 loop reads CSAIGVSFNQPQHF. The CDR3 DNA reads TGCAGTGCTATCGGGGTCTCATTCAATCAGCCCCAGCATTTT.

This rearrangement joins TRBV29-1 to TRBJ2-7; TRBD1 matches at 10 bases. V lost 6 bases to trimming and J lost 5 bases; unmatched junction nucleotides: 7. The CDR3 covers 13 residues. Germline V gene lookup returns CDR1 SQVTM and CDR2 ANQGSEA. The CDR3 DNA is TGCAGCGTCGTGGCGACAGGGGGCGACGAGCAGTACTTC. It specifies CSVVATGGDEQYF.

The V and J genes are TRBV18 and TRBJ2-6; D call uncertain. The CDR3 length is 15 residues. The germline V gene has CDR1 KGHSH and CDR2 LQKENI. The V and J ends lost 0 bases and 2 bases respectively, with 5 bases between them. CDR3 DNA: TGTGCCAGCTCACCACCAGGGACTGGGGCCAACGTCCTGACTTTC. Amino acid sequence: CASSPPGTGANVLTF.

CDR3 nucleotides: TGCGCCAGCAGCAGGGACATTAGCAATCAGCCCCAGCATTTT. Residues: CASSRDISNQPQHF. The chain links TRBV4-1 to TRBJ1-5, with a weak D call TRBD1 (6 bases). Germline V gene sequence: CDR1 MGHRA, CDR2 YSYEKL. V lost 5 bases to trimming and J lost 0 bases, with 8 bases between them. This CDR3 contains 14 residues.

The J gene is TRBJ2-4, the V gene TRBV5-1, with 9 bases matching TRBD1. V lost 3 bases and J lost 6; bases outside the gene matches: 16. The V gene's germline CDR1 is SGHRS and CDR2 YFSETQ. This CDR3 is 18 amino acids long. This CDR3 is CASSSYPGQGTSGNIQYF. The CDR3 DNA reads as TGCGCCAGCAGCTCATATCCGGGACAGGGAACTTCTGGAAACATTCAGTACTTC.